The sequence of this TCR beta chain was determined in a study of CD8+CD57+ T cells in acquired aplastic anemia. About the study: Average DNA yield from sorted CD4+ and CD8+ cells was around 3.2 ug.

This clonotype came up many times. Its antigen is currently unknown. Overall study findings and caveats: With respect to CD8+ Simpson's diversity, patients and controls did not differ significantly. Patients and controls shared some 30 CD8+ CDR3 sequences, highly expressed in patients.

CD8+CD57+ cell expansion, shown by flow cytometry, had occurred in the patients selected for sequencing. Researchers used genomic DNA as the template to profile TCR beta VDJ and CDR3. A single record per CDR3 protein comes from TCRdb applying MiXCR to the reads. The repertoire holds 200,000 to 300,000 distinct CDR3 sequences, 45% to 50% seen once, with approximately 7.8% in the top ten. Sequencing used sorted CD4+, CD8+, or CD8+CD57+ T cells (not recorded which) from PBMCs. The receptor comes from a human donor with aplastic anemia.

The CDR3 sequence is CASSQDMAPRRFF. CDR3 sequence (DNA): TGTGCCAGCAGCCAAGATATGGCCCCAAGGAGGTTCTTC. This chain connects TRBV4-2 to TRBJ2-1; D gene ambiguous. The length of the CDR3 is 13 residues. V shed 0 bases and J shed 15 bases, with 15 bases lying between them. Germline values: CDR1 LGHNA, CDR2 YNFKEQ.